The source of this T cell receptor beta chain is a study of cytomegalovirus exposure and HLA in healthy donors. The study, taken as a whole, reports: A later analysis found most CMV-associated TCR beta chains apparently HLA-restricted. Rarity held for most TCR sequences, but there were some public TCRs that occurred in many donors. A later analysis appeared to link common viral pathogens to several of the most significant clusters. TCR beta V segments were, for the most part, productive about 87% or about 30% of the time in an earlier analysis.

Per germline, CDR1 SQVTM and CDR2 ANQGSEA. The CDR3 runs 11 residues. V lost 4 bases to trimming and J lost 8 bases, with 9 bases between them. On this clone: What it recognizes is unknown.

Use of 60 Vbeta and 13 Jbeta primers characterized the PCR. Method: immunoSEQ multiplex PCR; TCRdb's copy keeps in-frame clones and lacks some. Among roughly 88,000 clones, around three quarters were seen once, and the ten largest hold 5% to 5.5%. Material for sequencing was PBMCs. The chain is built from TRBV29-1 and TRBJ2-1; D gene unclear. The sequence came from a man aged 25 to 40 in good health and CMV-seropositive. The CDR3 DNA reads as TGCAGCGTTGGAGGTTTGGATGAGCAGTTCTTC. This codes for CSVGGLDEQFF.